A single sample is the source of the 26 T cell receptor beta chains below, sequenced in a study of cytomegalovirus exposure and HLA in healthy donors (dated by TCRdb to 2016 to 2017). Receptor amplification or capture employed the immunoSEQ multiplex PCR assay. The multiplex PCR relied on a mix of 60 forward primers for TCR Vbeta segments and 13 reverse primers for TCR Jbeta segments. TCRdb took this table from immuneACCESS and kept in-frame rearrangements with V and J called. Such tables lack part of the clones; where checked against another copy, unresolved V genes explain under half of the gap, and the rest is unexplained. The sample table includes more than 95,000 clones. Approximately 0.99% of the sample comes from the top ten. Sequencing input: PBMCs. Receptors were obtained from a man between 18 and 29 years old in good health and CMV-seronegative.

This sequence joins TRBV15 and TRBJ2-4; TRBD2 matches 8 bases. The CDR3 covers 14 residues. Germline-derived CDR1 and CDR2 are LNHNV and YYDKDF (reference sequence). V trimming: 5 bases; J trimming: 9 bases; junction bases outside the gene matches: 9. The CDR3 loop reads CATSPRGGQVIQYF. The CDR3 coding sequence is TGTGCCACCAGCCCTCGCGGGGGGCAAGTCATTCAGTACTTC.

CDR3 region: CASSLGRDTEAFF. Written as DNA, the CDR3 is TGTGCCAGCAGTTTAGGGAGGGATACTGAAGCTTTCTTT. The chain recombines TRBV28 with TRBJ1-1; no clear D gene. CDR3 length equals 13 residues. Trimming stripped 2 bases from V and 5 bases from J, with 9 bases between. CDR1 MDHEN and CDR2 SYDVKM come from the germline V gene.

The V and J genes are TRBV5-1 and TRBJ1-6; 8 bases align to TRBD1. V was pared by 3 bases and J by 8 bases, with 7 bases of the junction left unmatched. Germline-derived CDR1 and CDR2 are SGHRS and YFSETQ. CDR3 length: 15 amino acids. For the CDR3, the DNA is TGCGCCAGCAGCTCGTGGACAGGGCAGGATTCACCCCTCCACTTT. Amino acids: CASSSWTGQDSPLHF. Based on the CDR3 plus reference TRBV5-1 and TRBJ1-6, the full variable domain is KAGVTQTPRYLIKTRGQQVTLSCSPISGHRSVSWYQQTPGQGLQFLFEYFSETQRNKGNFPGRFSGRQFSNSRSEMNVSTLELGDSALYLCASSSWTGQDSPLHFGNGTRLTVT.

V gene TRBV30 combines with J gene TRBJ1-2, with a weak D call TRBD1 (5 bases). The CDR3 is 12 amino acids. Trimming pared 5 bases from V and 1 base from J, leaving 8 bases between. Germline CDR1 reads GTSNPN; CDR2 reads SVGIG (reference sequence). CDR3 DNA sequence: TGTGCCTGGCGGGACTTTAACTATGGCTACACCTTC. This translates into CAWRDFNYGYTF.

This chain links TRBV9 with TRBJ1-2; a weak D match, TRBD1 (5 bases). V was shortened by 2 bases and J by 8 bases, with 16 bases between the two germline ends. This CDR3 has 14 amino acids. Germline values: CDR1 SGDLS, CDR2 YYNGEE. CDR3 nucleotides: TGTGCCAGCAGCGTTGGGGGGGTGTTGAACGGCTACACCTTC. It translates to CASSVGGVLNGYTF.

The rearrangement links TRBV7-2 to TRBJ1-1; perhaps TRBD1 as D (5 bases). Germline CDR1 SGHTA, CDR2 FQGNSA. The CDR3 has 16 amino acids. Trimming took 5 bases from V and 4 from J, leaving 20 bases between them. CDR3 bases: TGTGCCAGCAGCCCAAGGGGTTGGGGGGGAGGCACTGAAGCTTTCTTT. Translated: CASSPRGWGGGTEAFF.

V gene TRBV27 combines with J gene TRBJ2-7; a possible D gene is TRBD1 (5 bases). Germline-derived CDR1 and CDR2 are MNHEY and SMNVEV (reference sequence). With 5 bases removed from V and 1 base from J, the gap between germline ends came to 9 bases. The CDR3 has 13 residues. CDR3 in DNA: TGTGCCAGCAGTCCCACAGGATCCTACGAGCAGTACTTC. Protein sequence: CASSPTGSYEQYF.

This chain connects TRBV5-8 to TRBJ2-7; 7 nucleotides agree with TRBD1. The CDR3 runs to 12 residues. V lost 5 bases and J lost 4; bases outside the gene matches: 3. CDR1 is SGHTS and CDR2 is YDEGEE in the germline V gene. CDR3 nucleotide sequence: TGTGCCAGCAGGAACAGGGGTTACGAGCAGTACTTC. Its protein product is CASRNRGYEQYF.

As to this clone: Other DNA sequences in the same sample also yield this CDR3. The chain couples TRBV28 to TRBJ2-1; possible D gene TRBD1, 5 bases. V was cut by 6 bases and J by 2 bases, with 5 bases left in between. The CDR3 is made up of 12 amino acids. The germline V gene has CDR1 MDHEN and CDR2 SYDVKM. The CDR3 nucleotides read TGTGCCAGCAGGACAGCCTACAATGAGCAGTTCTTC. It specifies CASRTAYNEQFF.

This sequence joins TRBV5-1 and TRBJ2-2; no definite D call. The length of the CDR3 is 16 residues. Trimming removed 4 bases from V and 1 base from J, with 14 bases in between. The germline V gene encodes CDR1 SGHRS and CDR2 YFSETQ. CDR3: CASSQTTTKNTGELFF. CDR3 coding DNA: TGCGCCAGCAGCCAAACAACTACTAAGAACACCGGGGAGCTGTTTTTT.

The chain uses TRBV7-9 and TRBJ2-1; 9 nucleotides agree with TRBD2. The J segment lost 4 bases and the V segment lost 1 base, leaving 8 bases of the junction unmatched. CDR1 SEHNR and CDR2 FQNEAQ come from the germline V gene (reference sequence). This CDR3 has 17 residues. CDR3 region: CASSLGTRTSEYNEQFF. The CDR3, as DNA: TGTGCCAGCAGCTTAGGTACACGGACTAGCGAATACAATGAGCAGTTCTTC.

The rearrangement joins TRBV5-1 to TRBJ2-7, with TRBD1 matching 12 bases. Trimming at V came to 4 bases and at J to 4 bases, leaving 12 bases not matched to a gene. This CDR3 contains 17 residues. CDR1 is SGHRS, CDR2 YFSETQ, per germline. The CDR3, as DNA: TGCGCCAGCAGCGCGGGACAGGGGGCTACCTTTGGGTACGAGCAGTACTTC. This encodes CASSAGQGATFGYEQYF.

This chain uses TRBV4-1 with TRBJ2-1; 12 positions agree with TRBD1. CDR1 is MGHRA and CDR2 is YSYEKL in the germline V gene. V shed 4 bases, J shed 8 bases, and the junction held 21 bases outside the gene matches. CDR3 size: 20 residues. CDR3 sequence (DNA): TGCGCCAGCAGCCTACCTTGGGGGACGCGGGACAGGGGGCGCATGGATGAGCAGTTCTTC. Its translation: CASSLPWGTRDRGRMDEQFF.

The chain couples TRBV7-2 to TRBJ2-7; maybe TRBD1 (6 bases). Deletions cut 4 bases from V and 3 bases from J, with 16 bases between. The CDR3 covers 15 residues. Germline V gene sequence: CDR1 SGHTA, CDR2 FQGNSA. The chain's CDR3 is CASSWGIAGVYEQYF. In nucleotides, the CDR3 is TGTGCCAGCAGCTGGGGTATCGCAGGGGTCTACGAGCAGTACTTC.

The chain joins TRBV5-6 to TRBJ2-3, with 10 bases fitting TRBD2. J lost 1 base, V lost 2 bases, and 1 base had no gene match. Germline V gene lookup returns CDR1 SGHDT and CDR2 YYEEEE. There are 15 residues in the CDR3. The chain's CDR3 is CASSFGTSGTDTQYF. The CDR3 DNA reads TGTGCCAGCAGCTTCGGGACTAGCGGCACAGATACGCAGTATTTT.

The chain links TRBV9 to TRBJ1-3; D ambiguous. CDR3 length equals 14 residues. With 0 bases removed from V and 4 bases from J, the gap between germline ends came to 8 bases. The germline V gene encodes CDR1 SGDLS and CDR2 YYNGEE. In DNA form, the CDR3 reads TGTGCCAGCAGCGTAGGGGTGGGCGGAAACACCATATATTTT. Amino acid sequence: CASSVGVGGNTIYF.

The chain uses TRBV18 and TRBJ2-2; a possible D gene is TRBD1 (5 bases). The germline V gene encodes CDR1 KGHSH and CDR2 LQKENI. Trimming took off 1 base at V and 0 bases at J, with 9 bases between the two ends. This CDR3 contains 16 residues. CDR3 coding DNA: TGTGCCAGCTCACCACGGGGCGGTACGAACACCGGGGAGCTGTTTTTT. Its translation: CASSPRGGTNTGELFF.

The J gene is TRBJ2-7, the V gene TRBV5-1; 7 bases are a match to TRBD1. The CDR3 length is 16 residues. CDR1 is SGHRS, CDR2 YFSETQ, per germline. Germline trimming cut 4 bases from V and 0 bases from J; bases unmatched to any gene: 10. The CDR3, as DNA: TGCGCCAGCAGCCTCCGGACAGGTCGGAGCTCCTACGAGCAGTACTTC. It codes for CASSLRTGRSSYEQYF.

The DNA of the CDR3 is TGTGCCACCAGCAGAGATCATTATCCGGATCAGCCCCAGCATTTT. It is translated as CATSRDHYPDQPQHF. The V gene is TRBV15, the J gene TRBJ1-5, with D unresolved. This CDR3 comprises 15 residues. In germline, CDR1 is LNHNV, CDR2 YYDKDF (reference sequence). V shed 0 bases and J shed 5 bases, with 11 bases lying between them.

The rearrangement uses TRBV19 and TRBJ1-1; 7 bases line up with TRBD1. This CDR3 has 14 residues. Germline values: CDR1 LNHDA, CDR2 SQIVND (reference sequence). Trimming took 5 bases from V and 5 from J; bases not matched to a gene: 8. This chain's CDR3 is CASSPDRIGTEAFF. CDR3 sequence (DNA): TGTGCCAGTAGTCCGGACAGGATCGGAACTGAAGCTTTCTTT.

This rearrangement joins TRBV11-2 to TRBJ1-2, with D uncertain. Trimming took 2 bases from V and 2 from J, leaving 6 bases between them. The CDR3 is made up of 13 amino acids. Germline V gene lookup returns CDR1 SGHAT and CDR2 FQNNGV. The DNA for the CDR3 is TGTGCCAGCAGCTTACAGGCAAACTATGGCTACACCTTC. This sequence encodes CASSLQANYGYTF.

CDR3 coding DNA: TGCGCCAGCAGGAGCGGGGGGGCAGATACGCAGTATTTT. The encoded protein is CASRSGGADTQYF. The chain links TRBV4-1 to TRBJ2-3; the match to TRBD2 covers 10 bases. Trimming at V came to 6 bases and at J to 4 bases, leaving 1 base not matched to a gene. In germline, CDR1 is MGHRA, CDR2 YSYEKL. The length of the CDR3 is 13 residues.

Concerning this clone: Within the sample, other DNA sequences also encode this same CDR3. This chain joins TRBV28 and TRBJ1-5; the D is unclear. V was pared by 1 base and J by 7 bases, with 5 bases between. The CDR3 length is 12 residues. Germline V lookup: CDR1 MDHEN, CDR2 SYDVKM. CDR3 amino acids: CASSLLLQPQHF. CDR3 bases: TGTGCCAGCAGTTTATTACTACAGCCCCAGCATTTT.

This chain uses TRBV9 with TRBJ2-5, with a tentative D call TRBD2 (6 bases). Germline assignment: CDR1 SGDLS and CDR2 YYNGEE. This CDR3 has 14 residues. Between the trimmed V and J ends, which lost 0 bases and 5 bases, there was a span of 11 bases. CDR3 coding DNA: TGTGCCAGCAGCGTAGCTACTAGCCAGGAGACCCAGTACTTC. Amino acids: CASSVATSQETQYF.

The CDR3 DNA is TGTGCCAGCAGCTTCCGGACAGGGAGGGATGGCTACACCTTC. It specifies CASSFRTGRDGYTF. The genes are TRBV5-6 and TRBJ1-2; 8 nucleotides align to TRBD1. Germline V gene sequence: CDR1 SGHDT, CDR2 YYEEEE. This CDR3 contains 14 residues. The junction had 6 bases not matched to a gene; V was cut back by 2 bases and J by 6 bases.

The genes are TRBV19 and TRBJ2-1, with 8 bases matching TRBD2. CDR1 LNHDA and CDR2 SQIVND come from the germline V gene (reference sequence). The CDR3 totals 14 residues. With V trimmed by 5 bases and J by 12 bases, 12 bases remained unmatched. The CDR3 DNA reads as TGTGCCAGTAGTGAAAGGGTGATAGCGGGGCTGCAGTTCTTC. Its protein product is CASSERVIAGLQFF.